Sequencing of this T cell receptor (beta chain) was carried out in a study of blood T cell repertoires in COVID-19. Per the original data handling: Amplification of reference gene primers provided the estimated nucleated cell counts. Sequenced by immunoSEQ multiplex PCR; TCRdb stores in-frame clones only, minus some. V, J and clone size are those of that table, while D and trimming were read from the DNA. The sample gives about 200,000 clones, approximately 91% of which show up once; about 6.3% is in the top ten. The CDR3 contains 13 residues. Germline V gene sequence: CDR1 SNHLY, CDR2 FYNNEI. With 5 bases removed from V and 4 bases from J, the gap between germline ends came to 9 bases.

The chain couples TRBV2 to TRBJ1-5; D gene unclear. The sample comprised peripheral blood. This receptor was identified in a man aged 55 to 70 who had recovered from COVID-19. CDR3 residues: CASSTRENQPQHF. CDR3 sequence (DNA): TGTGCCAGCAGTACCCGGGAGAATCAGCCCCAGCATTTT.